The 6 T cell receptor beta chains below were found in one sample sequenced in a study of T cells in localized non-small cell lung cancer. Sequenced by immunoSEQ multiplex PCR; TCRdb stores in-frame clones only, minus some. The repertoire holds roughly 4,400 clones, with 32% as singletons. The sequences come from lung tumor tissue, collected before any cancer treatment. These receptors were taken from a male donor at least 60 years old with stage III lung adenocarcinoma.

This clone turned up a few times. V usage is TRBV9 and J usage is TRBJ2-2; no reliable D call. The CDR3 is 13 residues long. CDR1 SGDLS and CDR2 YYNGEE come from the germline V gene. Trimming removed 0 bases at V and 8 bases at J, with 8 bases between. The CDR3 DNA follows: TGTGCCAGCAGCGTAGCCTCCCCTGGGGAGCTGTTTTTT. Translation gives CASSVASPGELFF.

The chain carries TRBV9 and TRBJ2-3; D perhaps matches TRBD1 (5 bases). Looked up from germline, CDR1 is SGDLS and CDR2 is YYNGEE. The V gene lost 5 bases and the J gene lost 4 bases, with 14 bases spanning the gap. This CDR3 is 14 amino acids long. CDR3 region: CASSEDSVPDTQYF. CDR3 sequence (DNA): TGTGCCAGCAGTGAAGACAGCGTTCCAGATACGCAGTATTTT.

This chain's CDR3 is CASSPQAGAGYGYTF. CDR3 nucleotide sequence: TGTGCCAGCAGCCCGCAGGCTGGGGCTGGTTATGGCTACACCTTC. The chain combines TRBV9 with TRBJ1-2, with a tentative D call TRBD1 (5 bases). The V gene's germline CDR1 is SGDLS and CDR2 YYNGEE. The germline V and J ends were trimmed by 4 bases and 5 bases, with 18 bases remaining between them. This CDR3 has 15 amino acids.

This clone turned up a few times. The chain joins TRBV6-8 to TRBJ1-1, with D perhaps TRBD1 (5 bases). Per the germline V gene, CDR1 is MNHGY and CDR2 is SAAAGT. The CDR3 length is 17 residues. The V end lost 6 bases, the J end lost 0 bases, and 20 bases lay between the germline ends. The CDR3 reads CASRTPKGSLMNTEAFF. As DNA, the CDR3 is TGTGCCAGCAGAACACCTAAGGGGAGTCTTATGAACACTGAAGCTTTCTTT.

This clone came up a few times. The CDR3 sequence is CASSFRTGWTEAFF. CDR3 DNA sequence: TGTGCCAGCAGTTTTAGGACAGGGTGGACTGAAGCTTTCTTT. The chain combines TRBV28 with TRBJ1-1; 8 bases line up with TRBD1. The CDR3 is 14 residues long. CDR1 is MDHEN and CDR2 is SYDVKM in the germline V gene. The V and J ends lost 3 bases and 5 bases, in that order; junction bases with no gene match: 5.

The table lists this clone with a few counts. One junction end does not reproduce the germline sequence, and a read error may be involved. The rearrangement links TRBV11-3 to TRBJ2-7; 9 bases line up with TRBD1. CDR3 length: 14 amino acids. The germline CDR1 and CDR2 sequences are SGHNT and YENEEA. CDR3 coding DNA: TGTGCCAGCAGCATAGACAGGGGGGCCTACGAGCAGTACTTC. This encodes CASSIDRGAYEQYF.